This T cell receptor (beta chain) was sequenced for a study of blood T cell repertoires in COVID-19. Overall study: The samples span acute and convalescent COVID-19 from the United States, Italy and Spain.

Seattle participants joined during active infection and were tracked over time. In the authors' methods: Reference gene primer amplification gave estimated nucleated cell counts. Using immunoSEQ multiplex PCR, the repertoire was profiled, and TCRdb retains in-frame clones only, with some absent. V and J calls plus clone size are reproduced from that table; the DNA served to infer D and trimming. Of about 300,000 clones listed, around nine tenths are singletons. CDR3 length: 14 residues. V was clipped by 4 bases and J by 5 bases, with 14 bases between them. Per germline, CDR1 KGHSH and CDR2 LQKENI. V usage is TRBV18 and J usage is TRBJ1-1, with unresolved D. This clonotype originated in a woman aged 25-40 years with COVID-19, enrolled during active disease. The sample taken for sequencing was peripheral blood. Here the CDR3 reads CASSRTTEGTEAFF. The CDR3 DNA sequence: TGTGCCAGCTCACGTACGACGGAGGGTACTGAAGCTTTCTTT.